The TCR beta chain under discussion was sequenced for a study of cytomegalovirus exposure and HLA in healthy donors. CDR1 and CDR2 (germline): LNHNV, YYDKDF (reference sequence). V was clipped by 3 bases and J by 7 bases, with 9 bases between them. The CDR3 length is 12 residues. With 60 Vbeta and 13 Jbeta primers, the PCR was carried out. Here immunoSEQ multiplex PCR was the method, and the copy in TCRdb shows in-frame clones only, minus some. This sample has under 250,000 clones; approximately 82% occur once, and the top ten carry 8%. The clonotype was recovered from a woman between 55 and 75 years old in good health and CMV-seropositive. The gene calls are TRBV15 and TRBJ1-1, with D possibly being TRBD1 (5 bases). Sequencing was performed on PBMCs. CDR3 in amino acids: CATSSNRYEAFF. In DNA form, the CDR3 reads TGTGCCACCAGCAGCAACAGGTATGAAGCTTTCTTT. Supplemented by reference TRBV15 and TRBJ1-1, the full variable domain reads DAMVIQNPRYQVTQFGKPVTLSCSQTLNHNVMYWYQQKSSQAPKLLFHYYDKDFNNEADTPDNFQSRRPNTSFCFLDIRSPGLGDTAMYLCATSSNRYEAFFGQGTRLTVV.